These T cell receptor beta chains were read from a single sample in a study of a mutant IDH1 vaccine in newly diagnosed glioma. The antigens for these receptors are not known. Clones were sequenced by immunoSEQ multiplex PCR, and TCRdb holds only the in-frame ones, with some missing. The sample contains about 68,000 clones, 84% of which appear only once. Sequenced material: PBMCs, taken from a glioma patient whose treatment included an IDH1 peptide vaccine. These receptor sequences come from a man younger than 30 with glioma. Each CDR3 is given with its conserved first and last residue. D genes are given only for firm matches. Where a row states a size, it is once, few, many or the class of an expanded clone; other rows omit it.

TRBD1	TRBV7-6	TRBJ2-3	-	TGTGCCAGCAGCTTCCCCCTCCGGGGCCAGGGGGAGTATTTT	CASSFPLRGQGEYF
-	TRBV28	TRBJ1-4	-	TGTGCCAGCAGTTTCAATGAAAAACTGTTTTTT	CASSFNEKLFF
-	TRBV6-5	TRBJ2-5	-	TGTGCCAGCAGTTACGTCTTGGACTCTAGAGAGACCCAGTACTTC	CASSYVLDSRETQYF
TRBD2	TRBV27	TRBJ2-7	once	TGTGCCAGCTCAAGCGGGATGAGCTCCTACGAGCAGTACTTC	CASSSGMSSYEQYF
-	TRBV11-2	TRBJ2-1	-	TGTGCCAGCAGAAACCGGGGGCACAATGAGCAGTTCTTC	CASRNRGHNEQFF
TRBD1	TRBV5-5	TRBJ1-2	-	TGTGCCAGCAGCTTCCGGGACAGGGGTAACTATGGCTACACCTTC	CASSFRDRGNYGYTF
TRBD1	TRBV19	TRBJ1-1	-	TGTGCCAGTAGCCCACAGGGGCCCACTGAAGCTTTCTTT	CASSPQGPTEAFF
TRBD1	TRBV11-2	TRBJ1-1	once	TGTGCCAGCAGCTTAGTCAGGGGGACTGAAGCTTTCTTT	CASSLVRGTEAFF
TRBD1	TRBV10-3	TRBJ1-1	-	TGTGCCACAAGACAGGGCCGCCGTGAAGCTTTCTTT	CATRQGRREAFF
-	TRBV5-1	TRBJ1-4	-	TGCGCCAGCAGCTTGACGTCGGGGACGTCTAATGAAAAACTGTTTTTT	CASSLTSGTSNEKLFF
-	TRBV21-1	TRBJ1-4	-	TGTGCCAGCAGCAAGAAAAGACTGACAACTAATGAAAAACTGTTTTTT	CASSKKRLTTNEKLFF
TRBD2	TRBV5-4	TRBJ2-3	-	TGTGCCAGCAGCTTCACGGGACTAGCCCTTCACACAGATACGCAGTATTTT	CASSFTGLALHTDTQYF
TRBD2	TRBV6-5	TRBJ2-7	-	TGTGCCAGCAGTTACTGGACTAGCGGGGACCACGAGCAGTACTTC	CASSYWTSGDHEQYF
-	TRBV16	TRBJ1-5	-	TGTGCCAGCAGCCAATCAGGGGATGGGCGTCAGCCCCAGCATTTT	CASSQSGDGRQPQHF
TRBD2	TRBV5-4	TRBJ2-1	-	TGTGCCAGCAGCTTGGAGCCCGGGAGGGGGGCCAATGAGCAGTTCTTC	CASSLEPGRGANEQFF
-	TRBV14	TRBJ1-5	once	TGTGCCAGCAGCCAAGATCTTTGGGGGGCGGTGGGGTTTCGGCCCCAGCATTTT	CASSQDLWGAVGFRPQHF
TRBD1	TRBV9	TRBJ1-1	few	TGTGCCAGCAGCGTACAGGGGGTGGGGGACACTGAAGCTTTCTTT	CASSVQGVGDTEAFF
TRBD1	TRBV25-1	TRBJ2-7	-	TGTGCCAGCAGTGAAAGGGACAGGGCCTACGAGCAGTACTTC	CASSERDRAYEQYF
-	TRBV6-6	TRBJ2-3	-	TGTGCCAGCCTCCGGGGAGGTCAAGGAGCAGATACGCAGTATTTT	CASLRGGQGADTQYF
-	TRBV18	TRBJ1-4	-	TGTGCCAGCTCACCAGACCGACACGAAAAACTGTTTTTT	CASSPDRHEKLFF
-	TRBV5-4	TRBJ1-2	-	TGTGCCAGCAGCCCCTCAGGGCTTCATGCCTATGGCTACACCTTC	CASSPSGLHAYGYTF
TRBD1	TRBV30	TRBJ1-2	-	TGTGCCTGGACCTCGCCGGGACAGGGGCTCTATGGCTACACCTTC	CAWTSPGQGLYGYTF
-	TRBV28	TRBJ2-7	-	TGTGCCAGCATGTCCTCCGGGCCCCCGAGCGAGCAGTACTTC	CASMSSGPPSEQYF
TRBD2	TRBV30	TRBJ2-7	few	TGTGCCTGGAGCGGGGGGGCGACAGTCGTGGCCTACGAGCAGTACTTC	CAWSGGATVVAYEQYF